Here is one T cell receptor beta chain with its context. Its specificity is not known. The CDR3 contains 16 residues. Germline assignment: CDR1 DFQATT and CDR2 SNEGSKA (reference sequence). These data belong to a study of breast tumors, draining lymph nodes, adjacent tissues. Study-wide results and caveats: Tumor repertoires ranked between lymph nodes and nontumor tissue in diversity, with V and J gene preferences.

Breast cancer patients provided tissue from their axillary draining lymph nodes. TCRdb passed the multiplex PCR reads through MiXCR, listing each CDR3 protein once. The table includes more than 200,000 distinct CDR3 sequences, roughly 30% detected once. This TCR came from a female donor with breast cancer. Some clones in this sample may be carry-over from other donors' samples. The sequencing input was axillary lymph node tissue. The chain carries TRBV20-1 and TRBJ2-2; 14 positions agree with TRBD2. CDR3: CSVEGTSGSRIGELFF. CDR3 sequence (DNA): TGCAGCGTTGAGGGGACTAGCGGGAGCAGAATCGGGGAGCTGTTTTTT.